These T cell receptor beta chains were read from a single sample in a study of blood T cell repertoires in COVID-19. Clones were read by immunoSEQ multiplex PCR, and TCRdb kept only the in-frame ones, dropping some. The profile covers roughly 260,000 clones, with roughly 90% appearing a single time and about 11% taken by the ten largest. Specimen: peripheral blood. The receptors shown here come from a woman in her thirties with COVID-19, enrolled during active disease. Both conserved end residues are part of each CDR3. Fields, in order: V gene, J gene, clone size, D gene, CDR3 DNA, CDR3 protein. A D gene is named only where the DNA matches it firmly. The size field is filled for only some rows; it gives once, few, many or a size class.

v_gene: TRBV28
j_gene: TRBJ2-5
abundance: .
d_gene: TRBD2
CDR3nt: TGTGCCAGCGATTCCGGGACTAGCTACGAGACCCAGTACTTC
CDR3aa: CASDSGTSYETQYF

v_gene: TRBV6-5
j_gene: TRBJ1-1
abundance: .
d_gene: .
CDR3nt: TGCGCCAGCACCAGGGGACAGAACACTGAAGCTTTCTTT
CDR3aa: CASTRGQNTEAFF

v_gene: TRBV4-1
j_gene: TRBJ2-1
abundance: .
d_gene: TRBD2
CDR3nt: TGCGCCAGCAGCCAAGGGGGACTAGCGGGAGGGCCCCCCAATGAGCAGTTCTTC
CDR3aa: CASSQGGLAGGPPNEQFF

v_gene: TRBV21-1
j_gene: TRBJ1-6
abundance: .
d_gene: .
CDR3nt: TGTGCCAGCAGCGAACTGTGGCTCCAGGAATTTAATTCACCCCTCCACTTT
CDR3aa: CASSELWLQEFNSPLHF

v_gene: TRBV10-3
j_gene: TRBJ2-1
abundance: .
d_gene: .
CDR3nt: TGTGCCATCAGTGGAACGGTACTATACAATGAGCAGTTCTTC
CDR3aa: CAISGTVLYNEQFF

v_gene: TRBV9
j_gene: TRBJ2-1
abundance: once
d_gene: .
CDR3nt: TGTGCCAGCAGCCCTGGGGACTCCACCTACAATGAGCAGTTCTTC
CDR3aa: CASSPGDSTYNEQFF

v_gene: TRBV7-2
j_gene: TRBJ2-5
abundance: .
d_gene: TRBD2
CDR3nt: TGTGCCAGCAGCCCGGAGAGCGGGAGGGCCTGGGAGACCCAGTACTTC
CDR3aa: CASSPESGRAWETQYF

v_gene: TRBV9
j_gene: TRBJ1-2
abundance: .
d_gene: .
CDR3nt: TGTGCCAGCAGCGTAGGGGGCCGGGGCTACACCTTC
CDR3aa: CASSVGGRGYTF

v_gene: TRBV19
j_gene: TRBJ1-5
abundance: .
d_gene: TRBD1
CDR3nt: TGTGCCAGTAGTATAGATGGGGACAGGGATCAGCCCCAGCATTTT
CDR3aa: CASSIDGDRDQPQHF

v_gene: TRBV6-2/TRBV6-3
j_gene: TRBJ2-7
abundance: .
d_gene: .
CDR3nt: TGTGCCAGCAGCCTCATTGACGAGCAGTACTTC
CDR3aa: CASSLIDEQYF

v_gene: TRBV2
j_gene: TRBJ2-7
abundance: .
d_gene: .
CDR3nt: TGTGCCAGCAGTGAGGCAGCGGAGTACGAGCAGTACTTC
CDR3aa: CASSEAAEYEQYF